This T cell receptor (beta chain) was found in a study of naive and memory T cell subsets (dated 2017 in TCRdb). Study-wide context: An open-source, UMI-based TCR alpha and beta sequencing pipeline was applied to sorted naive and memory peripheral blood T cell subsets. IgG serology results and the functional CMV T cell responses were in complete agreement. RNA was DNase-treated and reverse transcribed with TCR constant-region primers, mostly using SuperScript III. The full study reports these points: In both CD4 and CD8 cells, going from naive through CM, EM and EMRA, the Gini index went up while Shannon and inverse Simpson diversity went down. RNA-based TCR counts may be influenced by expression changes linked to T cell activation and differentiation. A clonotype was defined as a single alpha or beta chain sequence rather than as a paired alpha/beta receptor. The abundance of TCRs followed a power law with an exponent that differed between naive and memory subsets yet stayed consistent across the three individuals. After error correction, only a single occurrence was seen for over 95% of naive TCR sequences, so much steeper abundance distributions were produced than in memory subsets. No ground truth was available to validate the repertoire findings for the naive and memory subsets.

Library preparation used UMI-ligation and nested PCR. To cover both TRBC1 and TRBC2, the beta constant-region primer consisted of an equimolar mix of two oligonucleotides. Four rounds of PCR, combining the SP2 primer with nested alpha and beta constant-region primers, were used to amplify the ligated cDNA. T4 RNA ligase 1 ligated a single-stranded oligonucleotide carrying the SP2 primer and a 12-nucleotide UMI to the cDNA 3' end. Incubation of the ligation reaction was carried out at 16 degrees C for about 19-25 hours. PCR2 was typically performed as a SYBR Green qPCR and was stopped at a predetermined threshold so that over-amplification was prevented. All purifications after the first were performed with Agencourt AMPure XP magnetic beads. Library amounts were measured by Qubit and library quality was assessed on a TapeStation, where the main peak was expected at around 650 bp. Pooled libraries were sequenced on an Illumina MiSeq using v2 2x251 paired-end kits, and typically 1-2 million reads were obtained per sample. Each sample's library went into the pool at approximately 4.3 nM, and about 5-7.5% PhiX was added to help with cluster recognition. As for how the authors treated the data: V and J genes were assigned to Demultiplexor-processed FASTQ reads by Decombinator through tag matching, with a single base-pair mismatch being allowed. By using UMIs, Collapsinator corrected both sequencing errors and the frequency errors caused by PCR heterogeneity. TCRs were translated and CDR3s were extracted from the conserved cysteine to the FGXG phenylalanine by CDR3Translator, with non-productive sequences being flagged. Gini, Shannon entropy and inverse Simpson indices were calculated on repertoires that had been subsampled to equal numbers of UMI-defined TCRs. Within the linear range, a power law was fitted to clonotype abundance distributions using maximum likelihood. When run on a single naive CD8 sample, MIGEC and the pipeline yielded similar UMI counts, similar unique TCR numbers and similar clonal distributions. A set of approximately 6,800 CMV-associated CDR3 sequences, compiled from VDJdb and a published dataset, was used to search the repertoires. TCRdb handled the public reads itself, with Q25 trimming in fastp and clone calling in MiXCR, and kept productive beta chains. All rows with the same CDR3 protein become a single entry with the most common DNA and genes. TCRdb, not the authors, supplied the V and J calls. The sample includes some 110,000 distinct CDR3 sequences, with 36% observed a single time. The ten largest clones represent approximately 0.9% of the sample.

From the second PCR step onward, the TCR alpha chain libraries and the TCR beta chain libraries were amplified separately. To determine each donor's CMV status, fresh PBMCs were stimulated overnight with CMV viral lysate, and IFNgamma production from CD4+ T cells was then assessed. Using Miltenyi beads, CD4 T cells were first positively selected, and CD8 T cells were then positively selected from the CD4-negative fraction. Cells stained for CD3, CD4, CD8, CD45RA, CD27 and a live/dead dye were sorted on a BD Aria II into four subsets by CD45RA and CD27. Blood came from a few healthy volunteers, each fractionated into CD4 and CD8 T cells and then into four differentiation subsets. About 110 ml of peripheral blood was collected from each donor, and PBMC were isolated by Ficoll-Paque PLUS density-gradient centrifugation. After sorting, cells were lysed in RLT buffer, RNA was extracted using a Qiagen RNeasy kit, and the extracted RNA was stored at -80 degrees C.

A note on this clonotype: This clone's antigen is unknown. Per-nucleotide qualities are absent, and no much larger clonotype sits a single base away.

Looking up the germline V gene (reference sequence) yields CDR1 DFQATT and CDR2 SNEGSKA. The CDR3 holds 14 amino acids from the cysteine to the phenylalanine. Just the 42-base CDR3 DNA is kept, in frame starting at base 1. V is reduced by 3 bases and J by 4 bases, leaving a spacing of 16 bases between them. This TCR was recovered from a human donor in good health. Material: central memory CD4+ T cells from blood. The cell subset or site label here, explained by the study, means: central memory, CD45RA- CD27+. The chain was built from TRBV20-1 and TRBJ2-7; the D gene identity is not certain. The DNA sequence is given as TGCAGTGCTAGGGTTTGGTCCCGTCAATACGAGCAGTACTTC. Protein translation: CSARVWSRQYEQYF.